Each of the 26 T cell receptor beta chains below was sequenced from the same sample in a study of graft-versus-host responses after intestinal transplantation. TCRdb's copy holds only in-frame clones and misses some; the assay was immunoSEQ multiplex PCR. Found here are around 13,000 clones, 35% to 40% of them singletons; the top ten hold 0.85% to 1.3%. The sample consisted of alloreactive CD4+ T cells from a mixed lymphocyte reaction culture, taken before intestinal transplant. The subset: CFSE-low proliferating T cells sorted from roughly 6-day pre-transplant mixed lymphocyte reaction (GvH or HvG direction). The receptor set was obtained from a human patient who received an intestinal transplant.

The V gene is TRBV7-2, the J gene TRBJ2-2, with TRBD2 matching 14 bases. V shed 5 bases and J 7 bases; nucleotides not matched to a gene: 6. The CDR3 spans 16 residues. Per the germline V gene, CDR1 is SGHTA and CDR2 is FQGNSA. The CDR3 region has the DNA TGTGCCAGCAGCCCGGGACTAGCGGGGGTCGTCGGGGAGCTGTTTTTT. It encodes CASSPGLAGVVGELFF.

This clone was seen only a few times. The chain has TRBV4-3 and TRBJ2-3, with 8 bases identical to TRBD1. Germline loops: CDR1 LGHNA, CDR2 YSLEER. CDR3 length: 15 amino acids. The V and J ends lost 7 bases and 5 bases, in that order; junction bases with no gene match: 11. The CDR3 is CASIGLQGARDTQYF. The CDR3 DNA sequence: TGCGCCAGCATCGGCCTTCAGGGGGCGAGAGATACGCAGTATTTT.

The CDR3 protein is CASSPGTGGLSSYSAYEQYF. CDR3 nucleotides: TGCGCCAGCAGCCCAGGGACAGGGGGCCTCTCTTCTTACTCCGCCTACGAGCAGTACTTC. The chain uses TRBV4-3 and TRBJ2-7; 12 bases line up with TRBD1. Per the germline V gene, CDR1 is LGHNA and CDR2 is YSLEER. The V and J ends lost 4 bases and 2 bases, in that order; junction bases with no gene match: 18. This CDR3 contains 20 residues.

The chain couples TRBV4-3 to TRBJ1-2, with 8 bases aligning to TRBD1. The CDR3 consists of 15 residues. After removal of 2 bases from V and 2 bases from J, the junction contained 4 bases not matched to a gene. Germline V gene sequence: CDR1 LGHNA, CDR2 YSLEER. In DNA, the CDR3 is TGCGCCAGCAGCCAATACAGGGGGGGGAACTATGGCTACACCTTC. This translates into CASSQYRGGNYGYTF.

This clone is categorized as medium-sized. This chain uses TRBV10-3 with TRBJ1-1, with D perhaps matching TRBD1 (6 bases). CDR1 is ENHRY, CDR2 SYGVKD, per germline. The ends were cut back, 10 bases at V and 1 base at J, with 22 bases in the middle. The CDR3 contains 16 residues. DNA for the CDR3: TGTGCCACACAGCGGAGATGGACAGAAACGAACACTGAAGCTTTCTTT. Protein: CATQRRWTETNTEAFF.

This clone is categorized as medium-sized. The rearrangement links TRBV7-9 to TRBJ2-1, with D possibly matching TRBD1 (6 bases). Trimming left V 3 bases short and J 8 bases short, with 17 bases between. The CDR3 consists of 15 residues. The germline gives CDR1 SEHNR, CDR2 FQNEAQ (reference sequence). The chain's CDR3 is CASSLTQPQGHEQFF. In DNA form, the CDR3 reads TGTGCCAGCAGCTTGACACAACCACAGGGCCATGAGCAGTTCTTC.

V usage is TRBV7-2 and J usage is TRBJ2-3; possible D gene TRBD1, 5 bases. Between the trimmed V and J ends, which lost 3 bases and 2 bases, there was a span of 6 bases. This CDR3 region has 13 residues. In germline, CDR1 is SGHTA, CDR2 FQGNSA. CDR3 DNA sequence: TGTGCCAGCAGCTTGGGGCTCACAGATACGCAGTATTTT. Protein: CASSLGLTDTQYF.

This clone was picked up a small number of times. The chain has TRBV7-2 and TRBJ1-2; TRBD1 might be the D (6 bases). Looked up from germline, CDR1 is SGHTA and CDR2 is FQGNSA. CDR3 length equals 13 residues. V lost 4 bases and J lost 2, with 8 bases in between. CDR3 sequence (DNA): TGTGCCAGCAGCTACGACAGGAACTATGGCTACACCTTC. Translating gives CASSYDRNYGYTF.

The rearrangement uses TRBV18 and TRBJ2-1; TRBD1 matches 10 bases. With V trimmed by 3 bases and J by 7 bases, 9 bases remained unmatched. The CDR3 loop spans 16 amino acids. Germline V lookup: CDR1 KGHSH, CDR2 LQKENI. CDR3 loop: CASSPSGTGAWNEQFF. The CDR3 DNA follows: TGTGCCAGCTCACCGTCCGGGACAGGGGCCTGGAATGAGCAGTTCTTC.

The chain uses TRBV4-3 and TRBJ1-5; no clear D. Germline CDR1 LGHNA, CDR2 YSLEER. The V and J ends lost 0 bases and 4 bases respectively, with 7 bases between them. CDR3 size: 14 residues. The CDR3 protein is CASSQERYNQPQHF. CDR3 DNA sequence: TGCGCCAGCAGCCAAGAACGGTATAATCAGCCCCAGCATTTT.

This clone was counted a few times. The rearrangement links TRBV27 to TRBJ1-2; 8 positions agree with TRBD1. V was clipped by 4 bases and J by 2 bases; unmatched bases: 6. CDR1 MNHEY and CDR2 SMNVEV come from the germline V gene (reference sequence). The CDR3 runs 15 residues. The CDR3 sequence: CASSSRTGKNYGYTF. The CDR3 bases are TGTGCCAGCAGTTCCCGGACAGGGAAGAACTATGGCTACACCTTC.

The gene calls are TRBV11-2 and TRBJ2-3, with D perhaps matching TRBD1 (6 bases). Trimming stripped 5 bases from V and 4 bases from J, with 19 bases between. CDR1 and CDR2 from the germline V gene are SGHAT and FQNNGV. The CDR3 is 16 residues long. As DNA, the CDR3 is TGTGCCAGCAGCCCTAGGGGCAGGGGTGGGCCAGATACGCAGTATTTT. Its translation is CASSPRGRGGPDTQYF.

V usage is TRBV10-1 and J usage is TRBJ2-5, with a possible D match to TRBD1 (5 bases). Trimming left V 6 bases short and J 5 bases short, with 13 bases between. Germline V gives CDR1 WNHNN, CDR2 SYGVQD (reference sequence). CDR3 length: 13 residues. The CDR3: CASSHEAGETQYF. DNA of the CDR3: TGCGCCAGCAGCCACGAAGCAGGGGAGACCCAGTACTTC.

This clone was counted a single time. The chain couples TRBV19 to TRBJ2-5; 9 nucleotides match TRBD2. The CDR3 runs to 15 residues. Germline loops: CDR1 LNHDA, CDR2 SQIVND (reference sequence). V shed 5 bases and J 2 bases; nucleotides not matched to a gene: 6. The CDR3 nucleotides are TGTGCCAGTAGTGTACTAGCGGGCGGACAAGAGACCCAGTACTTC. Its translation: CASSVLAGGQETQYF. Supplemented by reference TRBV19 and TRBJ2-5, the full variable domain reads DGGITQSPKYLFRKEGQNVTLSCEQNLNHDAMYWYRQDPGQGLRLIYYSQIVNDFQKGDIAEGYSVSREKKESFPLTVTSAQKNPTAFYLCASSVLAGGQETQYFGPGTRLLVL.

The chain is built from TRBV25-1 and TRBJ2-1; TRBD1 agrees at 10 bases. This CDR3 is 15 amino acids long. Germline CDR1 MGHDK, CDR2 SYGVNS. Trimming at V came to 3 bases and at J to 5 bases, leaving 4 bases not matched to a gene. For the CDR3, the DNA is TGTGCCAGCAGTGACGCCGGGACAGGGGACAATGAGCAGTTCTTC. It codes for CASSDAGTGDNEQFF.

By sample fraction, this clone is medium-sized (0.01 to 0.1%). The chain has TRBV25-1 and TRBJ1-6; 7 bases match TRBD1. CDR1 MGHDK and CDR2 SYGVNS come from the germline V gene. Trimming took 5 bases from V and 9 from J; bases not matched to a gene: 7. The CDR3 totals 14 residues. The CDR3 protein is CASSRTGEGSPLHF. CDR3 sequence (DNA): TGTGCCAGCAGTCGAACAGGGGAAGGTTCACCCCTCCACTTT.

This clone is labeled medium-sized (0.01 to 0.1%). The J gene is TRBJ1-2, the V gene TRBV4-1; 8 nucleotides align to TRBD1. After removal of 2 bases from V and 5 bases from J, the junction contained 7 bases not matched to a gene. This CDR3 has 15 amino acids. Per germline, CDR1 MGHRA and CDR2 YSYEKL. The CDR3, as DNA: TGCGCCAGCAGCCAATCGGACAGGGCCGCTTATGGCTACACCTTC. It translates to CASSQSDRAAYGYTF.

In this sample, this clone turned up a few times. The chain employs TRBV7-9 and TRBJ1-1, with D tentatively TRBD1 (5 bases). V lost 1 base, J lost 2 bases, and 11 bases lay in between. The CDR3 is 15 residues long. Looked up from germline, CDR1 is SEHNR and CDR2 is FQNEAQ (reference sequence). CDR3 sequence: CASSLVPGINTEAFF. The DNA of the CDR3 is TGTGCCAGCAGCTTAGTTCCAGGGATTAACACTGAAGCTTTCTTT.

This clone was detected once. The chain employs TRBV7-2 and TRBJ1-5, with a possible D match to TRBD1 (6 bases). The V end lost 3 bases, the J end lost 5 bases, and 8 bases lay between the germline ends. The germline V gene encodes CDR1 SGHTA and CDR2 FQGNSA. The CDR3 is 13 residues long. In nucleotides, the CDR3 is TGTGCCAGCAGCTTGAGGGGGTATCAGCCCCAGCATTTT. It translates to CASSLRGYQPQHF.

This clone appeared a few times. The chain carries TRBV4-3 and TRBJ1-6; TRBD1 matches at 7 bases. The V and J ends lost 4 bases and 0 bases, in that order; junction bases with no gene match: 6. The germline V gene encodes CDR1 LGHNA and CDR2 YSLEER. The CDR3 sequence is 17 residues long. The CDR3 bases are TGCGCCAGCAGCCCTACAGGACAGGCCTCCTATAATTCACCCCTCCACTTT. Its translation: CASSPTGQASYNSPLHF.

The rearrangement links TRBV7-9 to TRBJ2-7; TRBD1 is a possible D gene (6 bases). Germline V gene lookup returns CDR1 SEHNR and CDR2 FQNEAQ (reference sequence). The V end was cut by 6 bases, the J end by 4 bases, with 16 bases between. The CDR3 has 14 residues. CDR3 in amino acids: CASRPLGTLYEQYF. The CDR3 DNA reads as TGTGCCAGCAGACCCCTCGGGACATTATACGAGCAGTACTTC.

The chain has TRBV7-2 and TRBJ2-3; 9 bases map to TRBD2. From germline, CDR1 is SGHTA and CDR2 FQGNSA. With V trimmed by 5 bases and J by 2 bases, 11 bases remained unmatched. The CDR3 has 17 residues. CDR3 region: CASSRRGLAGVTDTQYF. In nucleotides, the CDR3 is TGTGCCAGCAGCCGACGCGGGTTAGCGGGGGTCACAGATACGCAGTATTTT.

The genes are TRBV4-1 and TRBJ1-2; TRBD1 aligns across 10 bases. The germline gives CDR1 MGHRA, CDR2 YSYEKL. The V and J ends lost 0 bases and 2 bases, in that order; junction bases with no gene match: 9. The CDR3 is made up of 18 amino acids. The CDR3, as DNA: TGCGCCAGCAGCCAAGATCCCGCGGGACAGGGGAGGAACTATGGCTACACCTTC. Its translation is CASSQDPAGQGRNYGYTF.

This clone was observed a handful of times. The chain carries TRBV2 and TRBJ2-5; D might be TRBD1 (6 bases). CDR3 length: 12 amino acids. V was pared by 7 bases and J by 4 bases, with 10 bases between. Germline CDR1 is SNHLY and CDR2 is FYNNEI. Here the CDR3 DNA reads TGTGCCAGCAATTTCAGGGGAGAGACCCAGTACTTC. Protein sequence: CASNFRGETQYF. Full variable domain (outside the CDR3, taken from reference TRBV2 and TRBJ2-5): EPEVTQTPSHQVTQMGQEVILRCVPISNHLYFYWYRQILGQKVEFLVSFYNNEISEKSEIFDDQFSVERPDGSNFTLKIRSTKLEDSAMYFCASNFRGETQYFGPGTRLLVL.

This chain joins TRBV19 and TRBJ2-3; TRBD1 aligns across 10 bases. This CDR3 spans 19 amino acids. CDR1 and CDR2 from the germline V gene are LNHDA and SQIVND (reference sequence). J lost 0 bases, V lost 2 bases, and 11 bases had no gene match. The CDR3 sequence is CASSINRDRGKSSTDTQYF. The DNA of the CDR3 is TGTGCCAGTAGTATAAACCGGGACAGGGGAAAATCTAGCACAGATACGCAGTATTTT.

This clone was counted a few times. CDR3 DNA: TGCAGCGTTGACGAGGCCACAGATACGCAGTATTTT. It encodes CSVDEATDTQYF. This rearrangement joins TRBV29-1 to TRBJ2-3, with D unclear. Germline CDR1 and CDR2: SQVTM and ANQGSEA. CDR3 size: 12 residues. V dropped 3 bases and J dropped 2 bases, with 6 bases sitting between them.